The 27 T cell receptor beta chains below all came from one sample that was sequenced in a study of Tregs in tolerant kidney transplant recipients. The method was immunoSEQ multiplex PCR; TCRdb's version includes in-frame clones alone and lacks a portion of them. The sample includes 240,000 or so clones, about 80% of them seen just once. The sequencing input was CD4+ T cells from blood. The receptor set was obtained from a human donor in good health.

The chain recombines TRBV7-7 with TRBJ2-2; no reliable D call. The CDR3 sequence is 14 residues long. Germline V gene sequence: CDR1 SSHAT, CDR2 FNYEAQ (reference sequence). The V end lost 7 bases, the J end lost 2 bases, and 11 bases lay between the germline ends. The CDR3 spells CASIRDTNTGELFF. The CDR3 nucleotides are TGTGCCAGCATCCGCGACACTAACACCGGGGAGCTGTTTTTT.

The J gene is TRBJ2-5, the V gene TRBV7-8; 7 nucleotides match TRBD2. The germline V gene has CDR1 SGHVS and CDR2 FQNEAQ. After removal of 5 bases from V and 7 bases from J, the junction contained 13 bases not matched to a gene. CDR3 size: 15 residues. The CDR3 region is CASSLSGLVSPTQYF. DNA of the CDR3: TGTGCCAGCAGCCTCTCCGGACTAGTCTCACCGACCCAGTACTTC.

The CDR3 loop reads CASSPQSTPGDTQYF. In DNA, the CDR3 is TGTGCCAGCTCACCACAAAGTACTCCAGGGGATACGCAGTATTTT. This rearrangement joins TRBV18 to TRBJ2-3; D perhaps matches TRBD1 (5 bases). This CDR3 has 15 amino acids. Germline values: CDR1 KGHSH, CDR2 LQKENI. Trimming took 1 base from V and 6 from J, leaving 14 bases between them.

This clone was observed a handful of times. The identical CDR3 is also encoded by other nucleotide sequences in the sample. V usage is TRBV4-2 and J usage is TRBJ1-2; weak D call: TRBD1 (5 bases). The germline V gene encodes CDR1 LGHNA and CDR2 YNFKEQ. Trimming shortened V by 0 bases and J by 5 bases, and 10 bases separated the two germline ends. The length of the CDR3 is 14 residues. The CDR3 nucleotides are TGTGCCAGCAGCCAAGATAAGGCAGGGTATGGCTACACCTTC. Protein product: CASSQDKAGYGYTF.

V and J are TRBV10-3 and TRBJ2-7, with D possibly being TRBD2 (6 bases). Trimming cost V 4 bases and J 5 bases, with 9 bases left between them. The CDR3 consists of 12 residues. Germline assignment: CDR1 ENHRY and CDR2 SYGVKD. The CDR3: CAISGRGDEQYF. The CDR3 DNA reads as TGTGCCATCAGTGGGAGGGGTGACGAGCAGTACTTC.

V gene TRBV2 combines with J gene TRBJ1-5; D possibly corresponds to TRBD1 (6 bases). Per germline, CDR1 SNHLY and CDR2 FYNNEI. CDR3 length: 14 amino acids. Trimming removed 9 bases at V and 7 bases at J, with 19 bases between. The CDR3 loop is CASYTGPGGQPQHF. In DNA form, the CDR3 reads TGTGCCAGTTACACAGGGCCTGGAGGCCAGCCCCAGCATTTT. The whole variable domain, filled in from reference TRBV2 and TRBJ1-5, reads EPEVTQTPSHQVTQMGQEVILRCVPISNHLYFYWYRQILGQKVEFLVSFYNNEISEKSEIFDDQFSVERPDGSNFTLKIRSTKLEDSAMYFCASYTGPGGQPQHFGDGTRLSIL.

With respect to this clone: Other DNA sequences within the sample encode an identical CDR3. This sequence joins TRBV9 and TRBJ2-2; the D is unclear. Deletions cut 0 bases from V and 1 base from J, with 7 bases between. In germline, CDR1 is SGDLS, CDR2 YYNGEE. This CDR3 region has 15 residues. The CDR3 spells CASSVVPGNTGELFF. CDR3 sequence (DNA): TGTGCCAGCAGCGTAGTTCCAGGGAACACCGGGGAGCTGTTTTTT.

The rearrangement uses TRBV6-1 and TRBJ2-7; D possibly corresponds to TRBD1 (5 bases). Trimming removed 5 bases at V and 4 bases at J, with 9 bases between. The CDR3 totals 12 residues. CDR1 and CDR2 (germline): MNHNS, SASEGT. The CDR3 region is CASSLTEYEQYF. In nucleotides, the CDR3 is TGTGCCAGCAGTTTGACAGAGTACGAGCAGTACTTC.

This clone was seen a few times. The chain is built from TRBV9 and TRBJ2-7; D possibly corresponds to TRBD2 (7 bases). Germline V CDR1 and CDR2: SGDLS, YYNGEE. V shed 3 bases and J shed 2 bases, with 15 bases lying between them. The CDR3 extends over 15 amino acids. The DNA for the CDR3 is TGTGCCAGCAGCGGACCAGGGAGGGGGACCTACGAGCAGTACTTC. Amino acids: CASSGPGRGTYEQYF.

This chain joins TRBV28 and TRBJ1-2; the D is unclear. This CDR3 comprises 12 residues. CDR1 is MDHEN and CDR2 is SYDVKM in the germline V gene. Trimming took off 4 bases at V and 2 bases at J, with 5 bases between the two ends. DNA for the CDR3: TGTGCCAGCAGTTCCCCGAACTATGGCTACACCTTC. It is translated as CASSSPNYGYTF.

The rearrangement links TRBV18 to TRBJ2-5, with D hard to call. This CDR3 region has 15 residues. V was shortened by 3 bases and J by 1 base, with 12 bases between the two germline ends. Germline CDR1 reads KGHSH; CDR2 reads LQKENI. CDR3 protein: CASSPPATPQETQYF. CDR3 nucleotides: TGTGCCAGCTCACCCCCAGCGACGCCCCAAGAGACCCAGTACTTC.

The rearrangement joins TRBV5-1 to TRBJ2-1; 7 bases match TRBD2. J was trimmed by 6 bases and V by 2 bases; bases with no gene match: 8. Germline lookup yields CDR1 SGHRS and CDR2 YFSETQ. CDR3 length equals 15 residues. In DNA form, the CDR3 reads TGCGCCAGCAGCTTCCTCGGGGGAGGGCTCAATGAGCAGTTCTTC. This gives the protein CASSFLGGGLNEQFF.

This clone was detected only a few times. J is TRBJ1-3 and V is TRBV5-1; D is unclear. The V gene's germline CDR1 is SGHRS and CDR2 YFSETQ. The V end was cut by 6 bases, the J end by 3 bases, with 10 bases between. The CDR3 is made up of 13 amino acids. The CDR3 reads CASTVGFGNTIYF. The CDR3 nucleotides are TGCGCCAGCACCGTGGGGTTTGGAAACACCATATATTTT.

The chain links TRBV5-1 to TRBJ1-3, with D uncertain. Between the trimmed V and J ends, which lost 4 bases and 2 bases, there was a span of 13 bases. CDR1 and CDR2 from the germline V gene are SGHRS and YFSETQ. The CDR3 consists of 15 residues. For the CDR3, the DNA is TGCGCCAGCAGCCGGGAGGAGGCTACTGGAAACACCATATATTTT. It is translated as CASSREEATGNTIYF.

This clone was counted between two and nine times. The CDR3 reads CASSANRDYEQYF. Here the CDR3 DNA reads TGTGCCAGCAGCGCCAACAGGGACTACGAGCAGTACTTC. The chain carries TRBV7-9 and TRBJ2-7, with a tentative D call TRBD1 (6 bases). Deletions cut 5 bases from V and 3 bases from J, with 11 bases between. The CDR3 contains 13 residues. Germline V lookup: CDR1 SEHNR, CDR2 FQNEAQ (reference sequence).

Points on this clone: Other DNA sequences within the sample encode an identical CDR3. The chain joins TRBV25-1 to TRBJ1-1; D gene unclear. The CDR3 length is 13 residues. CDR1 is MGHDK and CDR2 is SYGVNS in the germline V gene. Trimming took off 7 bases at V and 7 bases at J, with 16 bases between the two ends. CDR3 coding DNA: TGTGCCAGCATGAATAATTGGAACGGTGAAGCTTTCTTT. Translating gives CASMNNWNGEAFF. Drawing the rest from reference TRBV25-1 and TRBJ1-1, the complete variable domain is EADIYQTPRYLVIGTGKKITLECSQTMGHDKMYWYQQDPGMELHLIHYSYGVNSTEKGDLSSESTVSRIRTEHFPLTLESARPSHTSQYLCASMNNWNGEAFFGQGTRLTVV.

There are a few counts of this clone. CDR3 DNA: TGTGCCAGCAGCCGGGCTTTGGCCGAGCAGTACTTC. Translated, it gives CASSRALAEQYF. The V and J genes are TRBV7-9 and TRBJ2-7; D gene ambiguous. This CDR3 region has 12 residues. V was shortened by 5 bases and J by 6 bases, with 11 bases between the two germline ends. CDR1 and CDR2 (germline): SEHNR, FQNEAQ (reference sequence).

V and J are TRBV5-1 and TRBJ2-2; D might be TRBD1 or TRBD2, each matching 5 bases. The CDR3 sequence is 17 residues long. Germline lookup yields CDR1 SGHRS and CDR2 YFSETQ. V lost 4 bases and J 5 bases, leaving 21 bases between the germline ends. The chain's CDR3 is CASSRDPHIGGTGELFF. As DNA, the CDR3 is TGCGCCAGCAGCAGGGACCCACACATTGGGGGTACCGGGGAGCTGTTTTTT.

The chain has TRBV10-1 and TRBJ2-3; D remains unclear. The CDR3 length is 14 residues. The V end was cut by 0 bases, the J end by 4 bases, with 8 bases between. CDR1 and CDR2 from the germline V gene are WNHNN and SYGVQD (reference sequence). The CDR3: CASSESTQADTQYF. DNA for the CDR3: TGCGCCAGCAGTGAGTCGACACAAGCAGATACGCAGTATTTT.

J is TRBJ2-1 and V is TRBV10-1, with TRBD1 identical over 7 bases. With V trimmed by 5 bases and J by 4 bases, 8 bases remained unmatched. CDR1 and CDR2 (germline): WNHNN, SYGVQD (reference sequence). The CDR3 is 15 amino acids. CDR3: CASSHRGVAYNEQFF. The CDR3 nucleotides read TGCGCCAGCAGTCACAGGGGTGTCGCATACAATGAGCAGTTCTTC.

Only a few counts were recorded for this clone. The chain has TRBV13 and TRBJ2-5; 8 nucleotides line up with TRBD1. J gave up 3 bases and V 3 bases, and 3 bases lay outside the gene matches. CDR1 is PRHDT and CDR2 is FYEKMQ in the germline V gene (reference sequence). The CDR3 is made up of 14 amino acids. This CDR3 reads CASSFRQGKETQYF. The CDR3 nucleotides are TGTGCCAGCAGCTTCCGACAGGGGAAAGAGACCCAGTACTTC. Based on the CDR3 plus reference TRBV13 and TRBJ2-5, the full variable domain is AAGVIQSPRHLIKEKRETATLKCYPIPRHDTVYWYQQGPGQDPQFLISFYEKMQSDKGSIPDRFSAQQFSDYHSELNMSSLELGDSALYFCASSFRQGKETQYFGPGTRLLVL.

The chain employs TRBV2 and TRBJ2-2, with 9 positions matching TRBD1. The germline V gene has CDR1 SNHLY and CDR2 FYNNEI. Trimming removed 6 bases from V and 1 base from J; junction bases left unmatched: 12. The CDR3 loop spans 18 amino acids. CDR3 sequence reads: CASSPGTGFLKNTGELFF. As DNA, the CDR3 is TGTGCCAGCAGCCCCGGGACAGGGTTTTTAAAGAACACCGGGGAGCTGTTTTTT.

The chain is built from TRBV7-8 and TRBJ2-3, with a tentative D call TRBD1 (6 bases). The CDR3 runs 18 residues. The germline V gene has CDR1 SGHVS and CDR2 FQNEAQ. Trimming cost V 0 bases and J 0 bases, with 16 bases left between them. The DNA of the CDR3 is TGTGCCAGCAGCTTAGCAAGGGTGACAGGAACTAGCACAGATACGCAGTATTTT. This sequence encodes CASSLARVTGTSTDTQYF.

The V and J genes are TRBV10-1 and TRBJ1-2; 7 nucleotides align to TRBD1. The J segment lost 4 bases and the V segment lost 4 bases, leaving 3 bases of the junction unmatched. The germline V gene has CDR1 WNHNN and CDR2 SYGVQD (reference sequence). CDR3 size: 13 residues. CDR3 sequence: CASSVGDSYGYTF. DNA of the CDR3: TGCGCCAGCAGTGTCGGGGACAGCTATGGCTACACCTTC.

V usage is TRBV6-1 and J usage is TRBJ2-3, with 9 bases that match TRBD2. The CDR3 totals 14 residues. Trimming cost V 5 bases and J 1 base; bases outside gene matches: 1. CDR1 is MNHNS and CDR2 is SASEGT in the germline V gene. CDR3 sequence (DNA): TGTGCCAGCAGTACTAGCGGGCGCACAGATACGCAGTATTTT. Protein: CASSTSGRTDTQYF.

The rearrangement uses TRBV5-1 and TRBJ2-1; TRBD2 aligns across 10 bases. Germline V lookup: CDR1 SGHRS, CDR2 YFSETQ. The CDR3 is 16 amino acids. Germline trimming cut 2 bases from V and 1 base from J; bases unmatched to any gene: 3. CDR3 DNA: TGCGCCAGCAGCTTTGGGACTAGCGCGTCCTACAATGAGCAGTTCTTC. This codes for CASSFGTSASYNEQFF.

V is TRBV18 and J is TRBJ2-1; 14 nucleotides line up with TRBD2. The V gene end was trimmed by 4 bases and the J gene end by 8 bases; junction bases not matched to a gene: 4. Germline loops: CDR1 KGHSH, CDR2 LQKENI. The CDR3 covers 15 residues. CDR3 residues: CASSRTSGRLDEQFF. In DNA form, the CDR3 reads TGTGCCAGCTCACGGACTAGCGGGAGGCTTGATGAGCAGTTCTTC.